Following are 21 T cell receptor beta chains from one sample sequenced in a study of blood T cell repertoires in COVID-19. Assay: immunoSEQ multiplex PCR; the TCRdb copy retains only in-frame clones and omits some. The table includes approximately 49,000 clones, around 86% detected once. Sequenced material: peripheral blood. The receptors here all came from a human donor with acute or convalescent COVID-19. The donor label of this sample is uncertain.

The chain's CDR3 is CASSTDRDSPEAFF. The DNA for the CDR3 is TGTGCCAGTAGTACGGACAGGGATTCGCCTGAAGCTTTCTTT. This chain links TRBV19 with TRBJ1-1; the match to TRBD1 covers 8 bases. With 4 bases clipped from V and 6 bases from J, the junction kept 7 bases outside the gene matches. The CDR3 runs to 14 residues. Germline CDR1 and CDR2: LNHDA and SQIVND (reference sequence).

This clone was picked up a small number of times. The chain has TRBV29-1 and TRBJ2-5; D perhaps matches TRBD1 (5 bases). This CDR3 spans 15 amino acids. V was pared by 6 bases and J by 1 base, with 18 bases between. From germline, CDR1 is SQVTM and CDR2 ANQGSEA. The CDR3 loop is CSVVGQKKSQETQYF. The CDR3 bases are TGCAGCGTGGTGGGGCAGAAAAAGAGCCAAGAGACCCAGTACTTC.

The chain employs TRBV11-2 and TRBJ2-3; D gene unclear. The V gene lost 3 bases and the J gene lost 5 bases, with 3 bases spanning the gap. Germline V gene sequence: CDR1 SGHAT, CDR2 FQNNGV. The CDR3 covers 11 residues. The CDR3: CASSFQDTQYF. The CDR3 DNA reads as TGTGCCAGCAGCTTCCAAGATACGCAGTATTTT.

This chain links TRBV9 with TRBJ2-1; 13 nucleotides match TRBD2. CDR1 is SGDLS and CDR2 is YYNGEE in the germline V gene. The CDR3 spans 17 residues. V was pared by 4 bases and J by 5 bases, with 9 bases of the junction left unmatched. The CDR3 DNA reads as TGTGCCAGCAGCCTTACGATTACTAGCGGGAGGGACAATGAGCAGTTCTTC. It yields the protein CASSLTITSGRDNEQFF.

The rearrangement links TRBV30 to TRBJ2-7; 7 nucleotides align to TRBD1. This CDR3 comprises 13 residues. Germline values: CDR1 GTSNPN, CDR2 SVGIG (reference sequence). Trimming removed 3 bases from V and 5 bases from J; junction bases left unmatched: 7. The CDR3 nucleotides read TGTGCCTGGAGACAGAGGGGGCGCGACGAGCAGTACTTC. It translates to CAWRQRGRDEQYF.

This clone appeared a few times. The V and J genes are TRBV24-1 and TRBJ2-7; 7 bases fit TRBD1. Germline assignment: CDR1 KGHDR and CDR2 SFDVKD. Trimming at V came to 7 bases and at J to 7 bases, leaving 6 bases not matched to a gene. This CDR3 is 12 amino acids long. The DNA of the CDR3 is TGTGCCACCAGCGAGGGGGCGCGAGAGCAGTACTTC. It codes for CATSEGAREQYF.

V gene TRBV10-3 combines with J gene TRBJ2-7; D perhaps matches TRBD2 (5 bases). Trimming shortened V by 4 bases and J by 7 bases, and 14 bases separated the two germline ends. Germline CDR1 ENHRY, CDR2 SYGVKD. This CDR3 contains 13 residues. The CDR3 DNA sequence: TGTGCCATCAGTGGGCAGGCGGGTAGGGAGCAGTACTTC. Amino acid sequence: CAISGQAGREQYF.

This clone was counted once. The chain carries TRBV6-5 and TRBJ1-3, with TRBD1 matching 11 bases. With V trimmed by 6 bases and J by 4 bases, 5 bases remained unmatched. The germline V gene encodes CDR1 MNHEY and CDR2 SVGAGI. This CDR3 is built from 15 residues. CDR3 residues: CASSQGQGGGNTIYF. The CDR3 DNA reads TGTGCCAGCAGCCAGGGACAGGGGGGAGGAAACACCATATATTTT.

This clone was seen once. The chain recombines TRBV7-9 with TRBJ2-1, with 15 bases fitting TRBD2. J gave up 9 bases and V 3 bases, and 9 bases lay outside the gene matches. CDR1 and CDR2 (germline): SEHNR, FQNEAQ (reference sequence). The CDR3 sequence is 17 residues long. CDR3 residues: CASSFRGLAGGTGEQFF. For the CDR3, the DNA is TGTGCCAGCAGCTTTAGGGGACTAGCGGGAGGTACAGGTGAGCAGTTCTTC.

This rearrangement joins TRBV2 to TRBJ2-7, with a tentative D call TRBD1 (6 bases). CDR1 is SNHLY, CDR2 FYNNEI, per germline. The CDR3 is made up of 14 amino acids. V shed 6 bases and J shed 0 bases, with 12 bases lying between them. Written as DNA, the CDR3 is TGTGCCAGCAGATACCGGGACAACTCCTACGAGCAGTACTTC. Amino acid sequence: CASRYRDNSYEQYF.

This clone showed up just a few times. The V call is TRBV7-9, the J call TRBJ1-4; D unclear. This CDR3 spans 12 amino acids. Germline CDR1 SEHNR, CDR2 FQNEAQ (reference sequence). The V gene lost 5 bases and the J gene lost 7 bases, with 8 bases spanning the gap. The CDR3 DNA follows: TGTGCCAGCAGCCTCGGTAGTGAAAAACTGTTTTTT. Residues: CASSLGSEKLFF.

The chain couples TRBV6-1 to TRBJ2-5; D remains unclear. CDR3 length: 14 residues. V shed 3 bases and J shed 1 base, with 9 bases lying between them. Per the germline V gene, CDR1 is MNHNS and CDR2 is SASEGT. CDR3 DNA: TGTGCCAGCAGTGAGCAAGCAGGCCAAGAGACCCAGTACTTC. Its protein product is CASSEQAGQETQYF.

This clone occurred a few times. V and J are TRBV4-3 and TRBJ2-3, with 7 bases identical to TRBD2. The V and J ends lost 3 bases and 4 bases, in that order; junction bases with no gene match: 7. The CDR3 totals 15 residues. Germline CDR1 is LGHNA and CDR2 is YSLEER. CDR3 sequence: CASSQAGAAADTQYF. The DNA for the CDR3 is TGCGCCAGCAGCCAGGCGGGAGCAGCGGCAGATACGCAGTATTTT.

The chain recombines TRBV7-9 with TRBJ1-1; the match to TRBD1 covers 9 bases. Per germline, CDR1 SEHNR and CDR2 FQNEAQ (reference sequence). V was clipped by 8 bases and J by 5 bases; unmatched bases: 9. The CDR3 loop spans 14 amino acids. The CDR3 loop reads CASYRTGVKTEAFF. The CDR3 coding sequence is TGTGCCAGCTATCGGACAGGGGTTAAAACTGAAGCTTTCTTT. Full variable domain (remainder filled in from reference TRBV7-9 and TRBJ1-1): DTGVSQNPRHKITKRGQNVTFRCDPISEHNRLYWYRQTLGQGPEFLTYFQNEAQLEKSRLLSDRFSAERPKGSFSTLEIQRTEQGDSAMYLCASYRTGVKTEAFFGQGTRLTVV.

The gene calls are TRBV9 and TRBJ2-2; TRBD2 aligns across 11 bases. Trimming removed 0 bases from V and 1 base from J; junction bases left unmatched: 2. Germline V gives CDR1 SGDLS, CDR2 YYNGEE. The CDR3 is 17 residues long. CDR3 DNA sequence: TGTGCCAGCAGCGTAGGACTAGCGGGAATGAACACCGGGGAGCTGTTTTTT. It yields the protein CASSVGLAGMNTGELFF.

The V gene is TRBV6-2 or TRBV6-3, the J gene TRBJ2-3, with 10 bases identical to TRBD2. The CDR3 is 18 amino acids. Losses at the gene ends were 0 bases for V and 2 bases for J; bases not matched to a gene: 8. Looked up from germline, CDR1 is MNHEY and CDR2 is SVGEGT. The CDR3 loop reads CASSYSGASGGYTDTQYF. In DNA, the CDR3 is TGTGCCAGCAGTTACTCAGGGGCTAGCGGGGGCTACACAGATACGCAGTATTTT.

This clone was observed a handful of times. The CDR3 loop is CASSLEWHASNQPQHF. The DNA for the CDR3 is TGTGCCAGCAGCTTAGAATGGCACGCAAGCAATCAGCCCCAGCATTTT. This chain uses TRBV7-8 with TRBJ1-5; no definite D call. The length of the CDR3 is 16 residues. Germline values: CDR1 SGHVS, CDR2 FQNEAQ. Trimming stripped 1 base from V and 1 base from J, with 11 bases between.

The chain combines TRBV2 with TRBJ2-2; weak D call: TRBD2 (6 bases). V lost 3 bases and J lost 4, with 15 bases in between. The CDR3 is 16 residues long. CDR1 is SNHLY and CDR2 is FYNNEI in the germline V gene. Here the CDR3 DNA reads TGTGCCAGCAGTGACTTTCTCCTAGCGAGCACCGGGGAGCTGTTTTTT. Its translation: CASSDFLLASTGELFF.

The rearrangement uses TRBV12-3 or TRBV12-4 and TRBJ2-7, with a tentative D call TRBD2 (5 bases). Trimming cost V 2 bases and J 2 bases, with 7 bases left between them. The CDR3 is 13 residues long. The CDR3 DNA reads as TGTGCCAGCAGTTTATTCGGGGCCTACGAGCAGTACTTC. It codes for CASSLFGAYEQYF.

The genes are TRBV9 and TRBJ1-1; 9 bases are shared with TRBD1. After removal of 5 bases from V and 11 bases from J, the junction contained 10 bases not matched to a gene. Germline V lookup: CDR1 SGDLS, CDR2 YYNGEE. The CDR3 length is 13 residues. The CDR3 DNA reads TGTGCCAGCAGTGCGACAGGGGGACAGGGCGCTTTCTTT. Translated: CASSATGGQGAFF.

This rearrangement joins TRBV29-1 to TRBJ2-7; 10 nucleotides agree with TRBD1. The V segment lost 4 bases and the J segment 4 bases; nucleotides outside the gene matches: 10. The CDR3 is made up of 15 amino acids. CDR1 is SQVTM, CDR2 ANQGSEA, per germline. As DNA, the CDR3 is TGCAGCGTTGCCTCCTGGGGGACAGGGGTTTACGAGCAGTACTTC. As protein: CSVASWGTGVYEQYF.